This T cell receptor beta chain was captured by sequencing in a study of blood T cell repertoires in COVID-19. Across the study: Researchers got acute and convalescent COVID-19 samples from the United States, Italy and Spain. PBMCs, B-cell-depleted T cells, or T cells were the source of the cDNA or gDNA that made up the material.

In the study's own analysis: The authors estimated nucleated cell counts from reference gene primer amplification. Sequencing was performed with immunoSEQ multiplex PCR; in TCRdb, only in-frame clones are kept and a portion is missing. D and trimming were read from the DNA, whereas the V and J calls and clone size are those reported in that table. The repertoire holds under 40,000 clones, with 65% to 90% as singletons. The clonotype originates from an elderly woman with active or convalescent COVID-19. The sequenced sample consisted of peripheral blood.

The CDR3 nucleotides read TGTGCCAGCATACGCGATAGCTATGAGACCCAGTACTTC. Translating gives CASIRDSYETQYF. This sequence joins TRBV2 and TRBJ2-5; D is ambiguous. Trimming removed 7 bases at V and 5 bases at J, with 14 bases between. CDR3 length: 13 amino acids. CDR1 and CDR2 (germline): SNHLY, FYNNEI.